The entry below describes one TCR beta chain. The treatment denotes: over 15 received Ad26.COV2.S at low or high dose, single or two shots; roughly five received placebo; per-sample allocation not given. Specimens were obtained on day 63 following the first vaccine or placebo injection. This sample is part of a study of Ad26.COV2.S vaccination and SARS-CoV-2 variants. In the study overall: The Ad26.COV2.S arm of the COV1001 trial was where the donor was placed. Doses of Ad26.COV2.S were injected into muscle once or twice, 56 days apart.

Profiled with immunoSEQ multiplex PCR; TCRdb holds only in-frame clones, not every one. The table shows about 680,000 clones, with around 89% occurring only once. Specimen: peripheral blood, collected in a trial of Ad26.COV2.S vaccine versus placebo. The sequence was obtained from a person aged 18-60 years who received the Ad26.COV2.S COVID-19 vaccine or a placebo.

CDR3 DNA sequence: TGTGCCAGCAGCCAACTGGAAGATTCACCCCTCCACTTT. As protein: CASSQLEDSPLHF. The chain carries TRBV3-1 (or the pseudogene TRBV3-2) and TRBJ1-6, with D unclear. This CDR3 has 13 amino acids. V was trimmed by 2 bases and J by 8 bases, leaving 7 bases between them. In germline, CDR1 is LGHDT, CDR2 YNNKEL (reference sequence).